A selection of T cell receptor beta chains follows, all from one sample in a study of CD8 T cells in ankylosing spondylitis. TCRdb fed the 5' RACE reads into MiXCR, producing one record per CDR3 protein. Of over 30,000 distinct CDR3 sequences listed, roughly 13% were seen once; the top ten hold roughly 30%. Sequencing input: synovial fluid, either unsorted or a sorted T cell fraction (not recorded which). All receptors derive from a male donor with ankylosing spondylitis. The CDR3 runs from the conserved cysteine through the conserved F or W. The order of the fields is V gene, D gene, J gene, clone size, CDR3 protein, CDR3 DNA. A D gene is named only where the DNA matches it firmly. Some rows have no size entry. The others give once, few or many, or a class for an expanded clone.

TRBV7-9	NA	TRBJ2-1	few	CASSLDGYNNEQFF	TGTGCCAGCAGCTTAGATGGCTATAACAATGAGCAGTTCTTC
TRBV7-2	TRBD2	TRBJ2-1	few	CASSPLAGYNEQFF	TGTGCCAGCAGCCCTCTAGCGGGTTACAATGAGCAGTTCTTC
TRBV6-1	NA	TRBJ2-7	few	CASRGLDSLTYEQYF	TGTGCCAGCCGTGGCCTTGACAGCCTTACCTACGAGCAGTACTTC
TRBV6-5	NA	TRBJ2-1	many	CASSYPGTHFNEQFF	TGTGCCAGCAGTTACCCCGGGACTCACTTCAATGAGCAGTTCTTC
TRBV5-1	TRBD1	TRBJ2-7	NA	CASSVRDRGGEQYF	TGCGCCAGCAGCGTCCGGGACAGGGGAGGCGAGCAGTACTTC
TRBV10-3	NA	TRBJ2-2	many	CAISGGGRVITGELFF	TGTGCCATCAGTGGGGGTGGCCGGGTGATCACCGGGGAGCTGTTTTTT
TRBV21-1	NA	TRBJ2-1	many	CASSRAHNNEQFF	TGTGCCAGCAGCAGGGCCCATAACAATGAGCAGTTCTTC
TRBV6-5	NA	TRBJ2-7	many	CASSYQESAEQYF	TGTGCCAGCAGTTACCAGGAGTCGGCCGAGCAGTACTTC
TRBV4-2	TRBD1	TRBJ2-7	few	CASSIGQGYEQYF	TGTGCCAGCAGCATTGGACAGGGCTACGAGCAGTACTTC
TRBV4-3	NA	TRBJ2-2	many	CASSLVIGLGTGELFF	TGCGCCAGCAGCCTCGTAATAGGACTCGGCACCGGGGAGCTGTTTTTT
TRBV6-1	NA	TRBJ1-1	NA	CASSPFTENTEAFF	TGTGCCAGCAGTCCTTTTACTGAGAACACTGAAGCTTTCTTT
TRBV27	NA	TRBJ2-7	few	CASSWGHPTGEQYF	TGTGCCAGCAGTTGGGGACACCCCACGGGGGAGCAGTACTTC
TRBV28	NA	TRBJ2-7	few	CASSSQRGGRLYEQYF	TGTGCCAGCAGTTCTCAGCGAGGGGGGCGGTTATACGAGCAGTACTTC
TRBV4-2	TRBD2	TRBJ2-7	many	CASSQDDISGTSGGPSDF	TGTGCCAGCAGCCAAGATGATATTTCTGGGACTAGCGGGGGACCGTCAGACTTC
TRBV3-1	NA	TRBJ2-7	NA	CASSQTKGRGPSYEQYF	TGTGCCAGCAGCCAAACGAAGGGGCGTGGCCCCTCCTACGAGCAGTACTTC
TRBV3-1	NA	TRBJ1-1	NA	CASSQDTPLNTEAFF	TGTGCCAGCAGCCAGGATACCCCCTTGAACACTGAAGCTTTCTTT
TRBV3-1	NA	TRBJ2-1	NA	CASTRGKEQFF	TGTGCCAGCACCCGAGGGAAGGAGCAGTTCTTC
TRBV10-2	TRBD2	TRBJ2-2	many	CASSEPSPLAENTGELFF	TGCGCCAGCAGTGAGCCGAGCCCACTAGCGGAGAACACCGGGGAGCTGTTTTTT
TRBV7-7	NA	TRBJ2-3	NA	CASSLEMGALDTQYF	TGTGCTAGCAGCTTAGAGATGGGTGCCTTAGATACGCAGTATTTT
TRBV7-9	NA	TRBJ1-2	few	CASSLLVLGATGYTF	TGTGCCAGCAGCTTATTGGTGCTGGGGGCGACTGGCTACACCTTC